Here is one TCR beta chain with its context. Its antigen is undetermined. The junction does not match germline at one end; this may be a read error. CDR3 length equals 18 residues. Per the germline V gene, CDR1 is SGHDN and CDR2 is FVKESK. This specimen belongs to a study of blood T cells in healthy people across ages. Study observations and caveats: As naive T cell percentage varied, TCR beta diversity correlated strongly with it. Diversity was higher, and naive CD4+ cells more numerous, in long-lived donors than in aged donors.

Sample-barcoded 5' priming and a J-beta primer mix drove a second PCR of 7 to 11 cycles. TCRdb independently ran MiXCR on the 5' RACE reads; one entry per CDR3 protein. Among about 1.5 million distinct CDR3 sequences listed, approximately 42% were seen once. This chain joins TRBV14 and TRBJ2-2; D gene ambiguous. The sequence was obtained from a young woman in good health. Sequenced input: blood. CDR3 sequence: CVSSRLGNPWESSGELFF. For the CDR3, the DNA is TGTGTCAGCAGCCGCTTGGGGAATCCGTGGGAAAGTTCCGGGGAGCTGTTTTTT. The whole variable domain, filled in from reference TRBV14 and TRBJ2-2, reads EAGVTQFPSHSVIEKGQTVTLRCDPISGHDNLYWYRRVMGKEIKFLLHFVKESKQDESGMPNNRFLAERTGGTYSTLKVQPAELEDSGVYFCVSSRLGNPWESSGELFFGEGSRLTVL.